This T cell receptor beta chain was found in a study of blood T cell repertoires in COVID-19. Study in general: From the United States, Italy and Spain came samples of acute and convalescent COVID-19. PBMCs, B-cell-depleted T cells, or T cells provided the cDNA or gDNA that made up the material.

Between the trimmed V and J ends, which lost 1 base and 8 bases, there was a span of 14 bases. Germline CDR1 is MDHEN and CDR2 is SYDVKM. The CDR3 has 14 amino acids. Original methodology: By means of reference gene primer amplification, nucleated cell counts were estimated. Produced via immunoSEQ multiplex PCR; TCRdb's table is partial and in-frame only. From that table come the V and J calls and clone size; the DNA was used to work out D and trimming. The table includes about 60,000 clones, roughly 84% detected once. The TCR originated in a man in his 70s with active COVID-19. Sequencing was carried out using peripheral blood. V gene TRBV28 combines with J gene TRBJ1-2; TRBD1 might be the D (5 bases). This CDR3 reads CASSLSGRVGGYTF. In nucleotides, the CDR3 is TGTGCCAGCAGTTTATCGGGCAGGGTAGGCGGCTACACCTTC.